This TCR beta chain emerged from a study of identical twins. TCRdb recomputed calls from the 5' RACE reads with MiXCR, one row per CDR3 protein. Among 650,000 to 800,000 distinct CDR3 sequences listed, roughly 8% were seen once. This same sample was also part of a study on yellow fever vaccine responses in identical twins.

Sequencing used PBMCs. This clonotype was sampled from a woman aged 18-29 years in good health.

The CDR3 loop reads CASSLVGNLYF. The CDR3 DNA reads TGTGCCAGCAGCTTAGTGGGAAATCTGTACTTC. This chain uses TRBV7-9 with TRBJ2-7; D call uncertain. The germline gives CDR1 SEHNR, CDR2 FQNEAQ (reference sequence). The germline V and J ends were trimmed by 1 base and 12 bases, with 10 bases remaining between them. The CDR3 consists of 11 residues. The full variable domain, rest sourced from reference TRBV7-9 and TRBJ2-7, is DTGVSQNPRHKITKRGQNVTFRCDPISEHNRLYWYRQTLGQGPEFLTYFQNEAQLEKSRLLSDRFSAERPKGSFSTLEIQRTEQGDSAMYLCASSLVGNLYFGPGTRLTVT.